The 25 T cell receptor beta chains presented below share a single source sample, sequenced in a study of blood T cell repertoires in COVID-19. Some clones are missing from TCRdb's copy, which holds only in-frame ones; the method was immunoSEQ multiplex PCR. The repertoire has around 100,000 clones, 70% to 85% of them found once; the top ten carry 20% to 25%. Sequencing was performed on peripheral blood. The receptors were gathered from a man aged 65 to 79 with active or convalescent COVID-19.

The chain uses TRBV3-1 (or the pseudogene TRBV3-2) and TRBJ1-1; 11 nucleotides agree with TRBD1. Trimming at V came to 4 bases and at J to 1 base, leaving 8 bases not matched to a gene. Germline V gene sequence: CDR1 LGHDT, CDR2 YNNKEL (reference sequence). This CDR3 has 17 residues. CDR3 in amino acids: CASSRWTGGSTNTEAFF. CDR3 coding DNA: TGTGCCAGCAGCCGCTGGACAGGGGGCAGTACGAACACTGAAGCTTTCTTT.

The chain recombines TRBV30 with TRBJ1-4; the D gene is possibly TRBD1 (5 bases). The germline gives CDR1 GTSNPN, CDR2 SVGIG (reference sequence). The CDR3 totals 15 residues. V lost 2 bases, J lost 5 bases, and 15 bases lay in between. Here the CDR3 DNA reads TGTGCCTGGAGTCTGGGGGGGAAACGAAATGAAAAACTGTTTTTT. Its protein is CAWSLGGKRNEKLFF.

The chain is built from TRBV7-9 and TRBJ1-1; tentative D call: TRBD1 (5 bases). Trimming cost V 9 bases and J 1 base, with 6 bases left between them. Germline V lookup: CDR1 SEHNR, CDR2 FQNEAQ (reference sequence). CDR3 length: 11 amino acids. CDR3 coding DNA: TGTGCCAGTACAGGGAACACTGAAGCTTTCTTT. Translation gives CASTGNTEAFF. The full variable domain, completed using reference TRBV7-9 and TRBJ1-1, is DTGVSQNPRHKITKRGQNVTFRCDPISEHNRLYWYRQTLGQGPEFLTYFQNEAQLEKSRLLSDRFSAERPKGSFSTLEIQRTEQGDSAMYLCASTGNTEAFFGQGTRLTVV.

This chain joins TRBV9 and TRBJ2-2; 7 bases match TRBD2. Germline V gene sequence: CDR1 SGDLS, CDR2 YYNGEE. The J segment lost 2 bases and the V segment lost 7 bases, leaving 11 bases of the junction unmatched. The CDR3 consists of 16 residues. This CDR3 reads CASGTREEVNTGELFF. The CDR3 nucleotides read TGTGCCAGCGGGACCCGGGAGGAGGTAAACACCGGGGAGCTGTTTTTT.

The chain combines TRBV28 with TRBJ2-7; D is perhaps TRBD1 (6 bases). V was pared by 8 bases and J by 0 bases, with 17 bases between. CDR3 length: 15 amino acids. CDR1 and CDR2 from the germline V gene are MDHEN and SYDVKM. The CDR3 spells CASGAGPQGSYEQYF. In DNA, the CDR3 is TGTGCCAGCGGTGCCGGACCACAGGGCTCCTACGAGCAGTACTTC.

This clone was seen a single time. The sample has other DNA sequences that encode this CDR3 too. CDR3 region: CASSLEGQLYGYTF. CDR3 coding DNA: TGCGCCAGCAGCTTGGAGGGACAGCTTTATGGCTACACCTTC. This sequence joins TRBV5-1 and TRBJ1-2, with TRBD1 identical over 7 bases. Trimming took 0 bases from V and 5 from J; bases not matched to a gene: 4. The V gene's germline CDR1 is SGHRS and CDR2 YFSETQ. This CDR3 has 14 amino acids.

The J gene is TRBJ1-2, the V gene TRBV11-2, with D hard to call. Germline CDR1 SGHAT, CDR2 FQNNGV. The CDR3 spans 13 residues. V lost 0 bases to trimming and J lost 6 bases, with 8 bases between them. The CDR3 is CASSLDRGDGYTF. The CDR3 DNA reads TGTGCCAGCAGCTTAGATCGCGGAGATGGCTACACCTTC.

The DNA of the CDR3 is TGTGCCAGCAGGGGGCGACAGGGGGCAACCTACGAGCAGTACTTC. It yields the protein CASRGRQGATYEQYF. The chain is built from TRBV6-5 and TRBJ2-7; 10 nucleotides align to TRBD1. V lost 6 bases and J lost 2; bases outside the gene matches: 7. The CDR3 has 15 amino acids. Germline CDR1 reads MNHEY; CDR2 reads SVGAGI.

The V gene is TRBV2, the J gene TRBJ1-6; TRBD1 matches at 9 bases. The ends lost 7 bases at V and 7 bases at J; junction bases unmatched: 2. Germline V gene sequence: CDR1 SNHLY, CDR2 FYNNEI. CDR3 length: 13 amino acids. CDR3: CASTGTGNSPLHF. CDR3 nucleotides: TGTGCCAGCACCGGGACAGGGAATTCACCCCTCCACTTT.

This clone was counted a single time. This rearrangement joins TRBV10-2 to TRBJ2-3, with D tentatively TRBD2 (5 bases). V was cut by 0 bases and J by 4 bases, with 11 bases left in between. This CDR3 has 15 residues. The germline gives CDR1 WSHSY, CDR2 SAAADI. The CDR3 here is CASSESEVLSDTQYF. The CDR3 nucleotides are TGCGCCAGCAGTGAGTCGGAGGTTTTATCAGATACGCAGTATTTT.

The V and J genes are TRBV5-4 and TRBJ2-5; TRBD1 aligns across 9 bases. Trimming took 5 bases from V and 5 from J; bases not matched to a gene: 4. The CDR3 spans 13 residues. Germline V gene lookup returns CDR1 SGHNT and CDR2 YYREEE (reference sequence). The CDR3 spells CASSYRGQETQYF. The CDR3 nucleotides read TGTGCCAGCAGTTACAGGGGGCAGGAGACCCAGTACTTC.

The J gene is TRBJ1-4, the V gene TRBV3-1 (or the pseudogene TRBV3-2); TRBD1 aligns across 12 bases. The CDR3 contains 14 residues. Trimming at V came to 4 bases and at J to 10 bases, leaving 4 bases not matched to a gene. CDR1 and CDR2 from the germline V gene are LGHDT and YNNKEL (reference sequence). Here the CDR3 reads CASSLGTGGVKLFF. The DNA for the CDR3 is TGTGCCAGCAGCCTTGGGACAGGGGGCGTAAAACTGTTTTTT.

This chain joins TRBV11-2 and TRBJ2-7; 11 bases agree with TRBD1. CDR3 size: 16 residues. CDR1 is SGHAT, CDR2 FQNNGV, per germline. Germline trimming cut 0 bases from V and 6 bases from J; bases unmatched to any gene: 7. This CDR3 reads CASSLDWDRGASEQYF. The CDR3 coding sequence is TGTGCCAGCAGCTTAGATTGGGACAGGGGGGCCTCCGAGCAGTACTTC.

The chain joins TRBV9 to TRBJ1-2, with 10 bases matching TRBD1. Trimming cost V 4 bases and J 8 bases; bases outside gene matches: 11. This CDR3 comprises 15 residues. CDR1 and CDR2 from the germline V gene are SGDLS and YYNGEE. This CDR3 is CASSLYGTGEGGYTF. DNA of the CDR3: TGTGCCAGCAGCCTTTACGGGACAGGGGAAGGCGGCTACACCTTC. The complete variable domain, with remaining parts taken from reference TRBV9 and TRBJ1-2, reads DSGVTQTPKHLITATGQRVTLRCSPRSGDLSVYWYQQSLDQGLQFLIQYYNGEERAKGNILERFSAQQFPDLHSELNLSSLELGDSALYFCASSLYGTGEGGYTFGSGTRLTVV.

The chain links TRBV25-1 to TRBJ1-4, with 9 nucleotides matching TRBD1. This CDR3 has 18 amino acids. Germline values: CDR1 MGHDK, CDR2 SYGVNS. With V trimmed by 5 bases and J by 2 bases, 12 bases remained unmatched. The CDR3 coding sequence is TGTGCCAGCAGTACCAGGACAGGGGTCCGGGGTACTAATGAAAAACTGTTTTTT. The encoded protein is CASSTRTGVRGTNEKLFF.

The chain recombines TRBV7-9 with TRBJ1-1; possible D gene TRBD1, 6 bases. Germline CDR1 SEHNR, CDR2 FQNEAQ (reference sequence). This CDR3 region has 13 residues. Trimming took off 4 bases at V and 1 base at J, with 7 bases between the two ends. The chain's CDR3 is CASSWGQNTEAFF. The DNA of the CDR3 is TGTGCCAGCAGCTGGGGACAGAACACTGAAGCTTTCTTT.

As for this clone: The sample has other DNA sequences that encode this CDR3 too. V is TRBV29-1 and J is TRBJ1-4; D call uncertain. Between the trimmed V and J ends, which lost 4 bases and 0 bases, there was a span of 3 bases. The length of the CDR3 is 12 residues. The germline V gene has CDR1 SQVTM and CDR2 ANQGSEA. The CDR3 sequence: CSVVATNEKLFF. The CDR3 DNA reads TGCAGCGTTGTCGCAACTAATGAAAAACTGTTTTTT.

The chain couples TRBV30 to TRBJ1-5; 7 nucleotides match TRBD1. This CDR3 has 14 residues. Germline V gene sequence: CDR1 GTSNPN, CDR2 SVGIG (reference sequence). The V segment lost 2 bases and the J segment 2 bases; nucleotides outside the gene matches: 3. DNA of the CDR3: TGTGCCTGGAGTTCCGGACAGGGCAATCAGCCCCAGCATTTT. Residues: CAWSSGQGNQPQHF.

The chain uses TRBV7-2 and TRBJ1-1; no clear D. V was shortened by 3 bases and J by 6 bases, with 14 bases between the two germline ends. Germline V gives CDR1 SGHTA, CDR2 FQGNSA. The CDR3 is made up of 14 amino acids. CDR3 residues: CASSLGVSRAEAFF. Here the CDR3 DNA reads TGTGCCAGCAGCTTGGGTGTTTCCCGGGCTGAAGCTTTCTTT.

DNA for the CDR3: TGTGCCAGCAGCGCACAGGGAGTGAACACCGGGGAGCTGTTTTTT. Protein sequence: CASSAQGVNTGELFF. V gene TRBV9 combines with J gene TRBJ2-2, with D possibly being TRBD1 (6 bases). CDR3 length: 15 residues. V was shortened by 3 bases and J by 1 base, with 10 bases between the two germline ends. Germline V gene sequence: CDR1 SGDLS, CDR2 YYNGEE.

The chain uses TRBV4-1 and TRBJ1-6; tentatively, D is TRBD1 (6 bases). This CDR3 spans 15 amino acids. CDR1 is MGHRA, CDR2 YSYEKL, per germline. Trimming stripped 1 base from V and 10 bases from J, with 14 bases between. The DNA of the CDR3 is TGCGCCAGCAGCCAAGGGGGGCAGGGTTGGTCACCCCTCCACTTT. The encoded protein is CASSQGGQGWSPLHF.

The V gene is TRBV10-3, the J gene TRBJ2-5; 7 bases are shared with TRBD1. This CDR3 contains 14 residues. The trim removed 0 bases at V and 4 bases at J, leaving 2 bases unmatched. CDR1 is ENHRY, CDR2 SYGVKD, per germline. The CDR3 nucleotides are TGTGCCATCAGTGAGTCGAACAGGGGAGAGACCCAGTACTTC. It yields the protein CAISESNRGETQYF.

The CDR3 DNA follows: TGTGCCACCGCTCACCCACCACCTTTGGGGGGAGGAGAGACCCAGTACTTC. Its translation is CATAHPPPLGGGETQYF. The chain has TRBV24-1 and TRBJ2-5; D possibly corresponds to TRBD2 (6 bases). The CDR3 covers 17 residues. CDR1 KGHDR and CDR2 SFDVKD come from the germline V gene. V lost 9 bases to trimming and J lost 4 bases, with 26 bases between them.

The V call is TRBV10-3, the J call TRBJ1-1, with TRBD1 matching 8 bases. CDR3 length: 12 amino acids. V dropped 4 bases and J dropped 5; count of bases not matched to a gene: 0. Germline CDR1 reads ENHRY; CDR2 reads SYGVKD. The DNA of the CDR3 is TGTGCCATCAGTGGGACAGGGACTGAAGCTTTCTTT. Residues: CAISGTGTEAFF.

This chain links TRBV5-1 with TRBJ1-5; 8 bases agree with TRBD1. There are 17 residues in the CDR3. CDR1 is SGHRS, CDR2 YFSETQ, per germline. J lost 1 base, V lost 0 bases, and 6 bases had no gene match. CDR3 residues: CASSLGPQGVSNQPQHF. DNA for the CDR3: TGCGCCAGCAGCTTGGGTCCACAGGGGGTGAGCAATCAGCCCCAGCATTTT.